This TCR beta chain originates from a study of blood T cell repertoires in COVID-19. In the study overall: T cells, B-cell-depleted T cells, or PBMCs supplied cDNA or gDNA.

In the original workflow: Using reference gene primer amplification, nucleated cell counts were estimated. Sequenced by immunoSEQ multiplex PCR; TCRdb stores in-frame clones only, minus some. The V and J calls and clone size are taken from that table; D and trimming were inferred from the DNA. The table records approximately 160,000 clones, around 84% of them present only once. This clone was recorded only once. V dropped 4 bases and J dropped 4 bases, with 14 bases sitting between them. The CDR3 covers 15 residues. Per germline, CDR1 MDHEN and CDR2 SYDVKM. The chain joins TRBV28 to TRBJ1-5; the D gene is possibly TRBD1 (6 bases). Material for sequencing was peripheral blood. This sequence was found in an elderly woman with acute or convalescent COVID-19. The CDR3 reads CASSWGRKKNQPQHF. DNA of the CDR3: TGTGCCAGCAGTTGGGGGCGGAAGAAGAATCAGCCCCAGCATTTT.